What follows are 5 T cell receptor beta chains derived from one specimen sequenced in a study of CD8 T cells in ankylosing spondylitis. One entry per CDR3 protein, called by TCRdb with MiXCR from the 5' RACE reads. The sample contains just under 350,000 distinct CDR3 sequences, approximately 14% of which appear only once. The sequenced sample was blood, either unsorted or a sorted T cell fraction (not recorded which). These receptors all come from a male donor with ankylosing spondylitis or in good health (not recorded which).

The V and J genes are TRBV3-1 and TRBJ2-7, with a tentative D call TRBD1 (5 bases). Germline assignment: CDR1 LGHDT and CDR2 YNNKEL (reference sequence). This CDR3 contains 15 residues. The V end was cut by 0 bases, the J end by 2 bases, with 11 bases between. The CDR3 DNA sequence: TGTGCCAGCAGCCAAGAGGCAGGGTCGACCTACGAGCAGTACTTC. Its protein product is CASSQEAGSTYEQYF.

Only a few counts were recorded for this clonotype. V usage is TRBV19 and J usage is TRBJ1-5; D is possibly TRBD1 (6 bases). The germline gives CDR1 LNHDA, CDR2 SQIVND (reference sequence). V was cut by 6 bases and J by 1 base, with 13 bases left in between. The CDR3 covers 15 residues. Here the CDR3 reads CASSTRTESNQPQHF. CDR3 in DNA: TGTGCCAGTAGCACCCGGACAGAAAGCAATCAGCCCCAGCATTTT.

The rearrangement links TRBV10-3 to TRBJ2-1, with D perhaps matching TRBD1 or TRBD2 (5 bases each). Looked up from germline, CDR1 is ENHRY and CDR2 is SYGVKD. The ends were cut back, 4 bases at V and 9 bases at J, with 10 bases in the middle. The CDR3 runs to 12 residues. CDR3 sequence (DNA): TGTGCCATCAGTGTAGAGGGGACTGAGCAGTTCTTC. This translates into CAISVEGTEQFF.

This clonotype showed up just a few times. The chain employs TRBV11-1 and TRBJ1-2; 7 positions match TRBD1. This CDR3 contains 19 residues. Germline assignment: CDR1 SGHAT and CDR2 FQDESV (reference sequence). Trimming cost V 4 bases and J 6 bases; bases outside gene matches: 23. The CDR3 DNA reads TGTGCCAGCAGCTCGGCTTTCTCACGACAGGGTGGAAGAGGCGATGGCTACACCTTC. Amino acid sequence: CASSSAFSRQGGRGDGYTF. Supplemented by reference TRBV11-1 and TRBJ1-2, the full variable domain reads EAEVAQSPRYKITEKSQAVAFWCDPISGHATLYWYRQILGQGPELLVQFQDESVVDDSQLPKDRFSAERLKGVDSTLKIQPAELGDSAMYLCASSSAFSRQGGRGDGYTFGSGTRLTVV.

This clonotype was recorded a few times. In DNA, the CDR3 is TGTGCCAGCAGTTTAATCTGGGGAGATACGCAGTATTTT. This translates into CASSLIWGDTQYF. V usage is TRBV27 and J usage is TRBJ2-3, with D unresolved. V gave up 2 bases and J gave up 5 bases, with 8 bases separating them. The CDR3 totals 13 residues. CDR1 and CDR2 from the germline V gene are MNHEY and SMNVEV (reference sequence).